This T cell receptor (beta chain) appears in the sequencing data of a study of T cell changes during pregnancy in multiple sclerosis (dated by TCRdb to the late 2010s). Study-wide context: In women with multiple sclerosis, the researchers looked at how the T cell repertoire shifted as pregnancy progressed.

Comments on this clone: No cognate antigen has been identified for it. Base qualities were left out, and no much larger clone turns up one base away.

V loses 5 bases at its end and J loses 2 bases; junction bases beyond the gene matches: 4. CDR1 and CDR2 (LNHDA, SQIVND) derive from the germline V gene (reference sequence). CDR3 length: 15 amino acids, cysteine to phenylalanine. Just CDR3 DNA is preserved here, 45 bases in frame from base 1. The library was made by the immunoSEQ multiplex PCR assay. TCRdb holds this immuneACCESS table with in-frame rearrangements only. Some clones are missing; in checked studies, unresolved V genes explain under half, and the rest has no known cause. This sample comprises over 40,000 clones, 80% to 95% of them detected only once. Of the sample, roughly 2.2% is held by the ten largest clones.

The sequence is built from TRBV19 and TRBJ1-1, and 11 junction bases match TRBD1. The source is a female donor with multiple sclerosis, enrolled in a pregnancy study. The input for sequencing was peripheral blood, taken in the third trimester of pregnancy. The nucleotide sequence is TGTGCCAGTAGTCAGGACAGGGGGCGAAACACTGAAGCTTTCTTT. It translates as CASSQDRGRNTEAFF. Extended through the reference TRBV19 and TRBJ1-1 proteins, this CDR3 yields the full variable domain: DGGITQSPKYLFRKEGQNVTLSCEQNLNHDAMYWYRQDPGQGLRLIYYSQIVNDFQKGDIAEGYSVSREKKESFPLTVTSAQKNPTAFYLCASSQDRGRNTEAFFGQGTRLTVV.